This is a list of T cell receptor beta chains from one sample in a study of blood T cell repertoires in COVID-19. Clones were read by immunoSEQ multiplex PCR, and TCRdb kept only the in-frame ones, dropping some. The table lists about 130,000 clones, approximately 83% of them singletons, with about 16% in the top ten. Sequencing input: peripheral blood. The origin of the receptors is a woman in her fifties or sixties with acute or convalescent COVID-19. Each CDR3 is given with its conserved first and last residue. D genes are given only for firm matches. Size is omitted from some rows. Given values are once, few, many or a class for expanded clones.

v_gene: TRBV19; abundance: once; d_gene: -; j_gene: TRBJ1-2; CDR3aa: CASSFLSGSSGYTF; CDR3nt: TGTGCCAGTAGTTTCTTGAGTGGTAGTAGTGGCTACACCTTC
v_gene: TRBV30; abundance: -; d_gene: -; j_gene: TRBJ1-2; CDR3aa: CAWSVLGREVKDYGYTF; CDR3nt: TGTGCCTGGAGTGTACTCGGGAGGGAAGTAAAGGACTATGGCTACACCTTC
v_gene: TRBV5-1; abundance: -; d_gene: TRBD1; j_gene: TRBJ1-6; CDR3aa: CASSPRGQTMRGSPLHF; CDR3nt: TGCGCCAGCAGCCCGCGGGGACAGACTATGAGGGGGTCACCCCTCCACTTT
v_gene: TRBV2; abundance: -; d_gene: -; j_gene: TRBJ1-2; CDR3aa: CASRRSSNYGYTF; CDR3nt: TGTGCCAGCAGGAGGAGCAGTAACTATGGCTACACCTTC
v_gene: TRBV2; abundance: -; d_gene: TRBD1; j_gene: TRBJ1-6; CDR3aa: CATRGTENSPLHF; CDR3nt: TGTGCCACCAGAGGGACAGAGAATTCACCCCTCCACTTT
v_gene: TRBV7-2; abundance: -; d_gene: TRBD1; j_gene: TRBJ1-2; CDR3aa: CASSLVFGYRGRDYGYTF; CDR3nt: TGTGCCAGCAGCTTAGTTTTCGGTTACAGGGGGCGCGACTATGGCTACACCTTC
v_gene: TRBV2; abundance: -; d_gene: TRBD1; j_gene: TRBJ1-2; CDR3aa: CASSERGRQGYGYGYTF; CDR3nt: TGTGCCAGCAGTGAGAGGGGCCGACAGGGGTACGGCTATGGCTACACCTTC
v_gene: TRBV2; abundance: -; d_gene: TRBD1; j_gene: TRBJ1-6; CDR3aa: CASKGQGNANSPLHF; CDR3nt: TGTGCCAGCAAAGGACAGGGGAATGCTAATTCACCCCTCCACTTT
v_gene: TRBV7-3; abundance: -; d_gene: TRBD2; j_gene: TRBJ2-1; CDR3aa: CASSLTLAGGEQFF; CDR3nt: TGTGCCAGCAGCTTAACACTAGCGGGGGGTGAGCAGTTCTTC
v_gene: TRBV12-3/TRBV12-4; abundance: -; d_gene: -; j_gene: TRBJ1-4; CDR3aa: CASSLSSGKLFF; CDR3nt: TGTGCCAGCAGTTTAAGTTCAGGTAAACTGTTTTTT